This is a list of T cell receptor beta chains from one sample in a study of glioma-infiltrating T cells after dendritic cell vaccination. TCRdb's copy holds only in-frame clones and misses some; the assay was immunoSEQ multiplex PCR. Altogether 40,000 to 60,000 clones are present, 85% being singletons, with the ten largest covering over 10%. Sample: blood, taken before dendritic cell vaccination. The source of these receptors is a human donor with glioblastoma. CDR3s include the opening cysteine and the closing phenylalanine or tryptophan. A clone size is listed for some rows: how often the clone was seen (once, few, many), or a class if it is expanded.

>TRBV4-3|TRBJ2-2|.
CASSPRLVTNTGELFF
>TRBV19|TRBJ2-4|.
CASSGQGVAKNIQYF
>TRBV19|TRBJ1-5|.
CASNQDRVRQPQHF
>TRBV5-1|TRBJ2-7|.
CASSPREAPGEQYF
>TRBV4-1|TRBJ1-6|.
CASSQGRGATDSPLHF
>TRBV6-6|TRBJ1-2|.
CATTLTGNGGYTF
>TRBV6-4|TRBJ2-1|.
CASSYSTLGGSSYNEQFF
>TRBV7-9|TRBJ2-3|.
CASSPGTSGNTDTQYF
>TRBV19|TRBJ1-4|.
CASRTGTGGVGTNEKLFF
>TRBV30|TRBJ2-2|.
CAWKGTAKTGELFF
>TRBV4-2|TRBJ2-7|once
CASSPGDYQAYEQYF
>TRBV14|TRBJ2-3|once
CASSQELASDTQYF
>TRBV11-3|TRBJ1-3|once
CASSKEISGNTIYF
>TRBV10-3|TRBJ1-2|.
CAISVRDRGGYTF
>TRBV5-1|TRBJ2-1|.
CASSPGLTSYNEQFF
>TRBV7-6|TRBJ2-7|.
CASSQDGLAGSYEQYF